This T cell receptor beta chain appears in the sequencing data of a study of T cells after yellow fever vaccination. Study context: Fractions of low cell number were prepared using SMART-Seq v4 Ultra Low Input. The study's findings and limits: Though it reached lower strength, the secondary response hit its peak faster, day 5 versus 15.

The CDR3 runs to 16 residues. CDR1 is SNHLY and CDR2 is FYNNEI in the germline V gene. Losses at the gene ends were 5 bases for V and 7 bases for J; bases not matched to a gene: 10. A single record per CDR3 protein comes from TCRdb applying MiXCR to the 5' RACE reads. The data contain some 350,000 distinct CDR3 sequences, around 4.1% of them singletons. This clonotype has only a few counts. What it binds is unknown. This receptor was obtained from a man in his late teens or twenties who received the YFV17D yellow fever vaccine. This chain connects TRBV2 to TRBJ1-5; 11 bases match TRBD1. The sample in question was PBMCs, obtained 5 days after the yellow fever booster vaccination. This CDR3 is CASSLEGGQGEQPQHF. CDR3 coding DNA: TGTGCCAGCAGTCTGGAAGGGGGACAGGGGGAACAGCCCCAGCATTTT.